A single sample gave rise to the 23 T cell receptor beta chains below, sequenced in a study of T cells after yellow fever vaccination. A single record per CDR3 protein comes from TCRdb applying MiXCR to the 5' RACE reads. The sample carries roughly 350,000 distinct CDR3 sequences, roughly 4.3% recorded once. The sequencing here drew on PBMCs, taken 5 days after the yellow fever booster vaccination. The receptors were gathered from a young man who received the YFV17D yellow fever vaccine.

This clonotype occurred many times. This chain links TRBV11-1 with TRBJ1-2; D perhaps matches TRBD1 (5 bases). Between the trimmed V and J ends, which lost 3 bases and 8 bases, there was a span of 16 bases. CDR3 length: 14 residues. The germline V gene encodes CDR1 SGHAT and CDR2 FQDESV (reference sequence). This chain's CDR3 is CASSFEGLIGGYTF. DNA of the CDR3: TGTGCCAGCAGCTTCGAGGGGCTGATTGGAGGCTACACCTTC.

This rearrangement joins TRBV27 to TRBJ2-3; D gene ambiguous. The germline CDR1 and CDR2 sequences are MNHEY and SMNVEV (reference sequence). Trimming cost V 6 bases and J 6 bases, with 13 bases left between them. CDR3 size: 13 residues. The CDR3 protein is CASRTIMGDTQYF. The CDR3 bases are TGTGCCAGCAGAACAATTATGGGGGATACGCAGTATTTT.

The chain has TRBV7-6 and TRBJ2-3; 10 bases align to TRBD2. The CDR3 is 17 amino acids. The junction had 9 bases not matched to a gene; V was cut back by 3 bases and J by 3 bases. The germline V gene has CDR1 SGHVS and CDR2 FNYEAQ. The CDR3 reads CASSLSGGAGVTDTQYF. CDR3 coding DNA: TGTGCCAGCAGCTTGAGCGGGGGGGCCGGGGTGACAGATACGCAGTATTTT.

This clonotype was detected a few times. The chain joins TRBV20-1 to TRBJ1-5; 9 bases map to TRBD1. CDR3 length: 18 residues. Germline-derived CDR1 and CDR2 are DFQATT and SNEGSKA (reference sequence). The V gene end was trimmed by 1 base and the J gene end by 3 bases; junction bases not matched to a gene: 13. CDR3 sequence: CSARAPNRGLVINQPQHF. The CDR3 DNA sequence: TGCAGTGCTAGAGCCCCCAACAGGGGGCTAGTCATCAATCAGCCCCAGCATTTT.

This clonotype has more than one count but fewer than ten. This sequence joins TRBV4-2 and TRBJ2-3; 13 bases align to TRBD2. Germline assignment: CDR1 LGHNA and CDR2 YNFKEQ. Trimming cost V 6 bases and J 5 bases; bases outside gene matches: 14. CDR3 length: 18 residues. The CDR3 here is CASRANLLAGGPGDTQYF. CDR3 bases: TGTGCCAGCAGGGCCAACCTACTAGCGGGGGGGCCCGGAGATACGCAGTATTTT.

The CDR3 DNA is TGTGCCAGCGGGGAGGGTTGGGGCTCCTACGAGCAGTACTTC. Encoded protein: CASGEGWGSYEQYF. The chain carries TRBV19 and TRBJ2-7; 7 nucleotides line up with TRBD2. Trimming cost V 9 bases and J 0 bases; bases outside gene matches: 8. The CDR3 covers 14 residues. Germline-derived CDR1 and CDR2 are LNHDA and SQIVND (reference sequence). Full variable domain (outside the CDR3, taken from reference TRBV19 and TRBJ2-7): DGGITQSPKYLFRKEGQNVTLSCEQNLNHDAMYWYRQDPGQGLRLIYYSQIVNDFQKGDIAEGYSVSREKKESFPLTVTSAQKNPTAFYLCASGEGWGSYEQYFGPGTRLTVT.

The V and J genes are TRBV9 and TRBJ1-4, with D tentatively TRBD1 (5 bases). The CDR3 consists of 15 residues. CDR1 SGDLS and CDR2 YYNGEE come from the germline V gene. Deletions cut 1 base from V and 8 bases from J, with 15 bases between. In DNA, the CDR3 is TGTGCCAGCAGCGTATGGGGCAGGGATTACGAAAAACTGTTTTTT. This translates into CASSVWGRDYEKLFF.

This clonotype was seen only a few times. The chain uses TRBV5-4 and TRBJ1-6; D gene uncertain. V lost 4 bases and J lost 9, with 20 bases in between. CDR3 length: 16 amino acids. Germline loops: CDR1 SGHNT, CDR2 YYREEE (reference sequence). CDR3 bases: TGTGCCAGCAGCCCTCTGGGTGGTGGCGCGGGTTCACCCCTCCACTTT. Its translation: CASSPLGGGAGSPLHF.

This clonotype was seen a handful of times. The chain uses TRBV7-2 and TRBJ2-3; D is uncertain. V was cut by 0 bases and J by 4 bases, with 14 bases left in between. This CDR3 contains 16 residues. Germline V gene sequence: CDR1 SGHTA, CDR2 FQGNSA. Here the CDR3 reads CASSLAMVSLPDTQYF. CDR3 DNA: TGTGCCAGCAGCTTAGCGATGGTTAGTCTTCCAGATACGCAGTATTTT.

This clonotype has at least ten counts. The CDR3 loop is CATSRAGGAGQPQHF. CDR3 coding DNA: TGTGCCACCAGCAGAGCAGGGGGCGCCGGGCAGCCCCAGCATTTT. V gene TRBV15 combines with J gene TRBJ1-5, with 8 bases identical to TRBD1. The germline V gene has CDR1 LNHNV and CDR2 YYDKDF (reference sequence). This CDR3 is built from 15 residues. The J segment lost 7 bases and the V segment lost 1 base, leaving 6 bases of the junction unmatched.

This rearrangement joins TRBV10-2 to TRBJ2-7, with no clear D. The CDR3 runs 13 residues. Trimming took off 11 bases at V and 6 bases at J, with 20 bases between the two ends. In germline, CDR1 is WSHSY, CDR2 SAAADI. In DNA form, the CDR3 reads TGCGCCTGTCGACGGGCTGTTGGGCGCGAGCAGTACTTC. Translation gives CACRRAVGREQYF.

This clonotype was counted many times. The rearrangement links TRBV5-1 to TRBJ2-3, with 7 bases that match TRBD1. J was trimmed by 2 bases and V by 2 bases; bases with no gene match: 5. In germline, CDR1 is SGHRS, CDR2 YFSETQ. The CDR3 runs 15 residues. CDR3 sequence (DNA): TGCGCCAGCAGCTTCGGGACAGCCTCCACAGATACGCAGTATTTT. Its protein is CASSFGTASTDTQYF.

This clonotype was detected only a few times. The chain employs TRBV7-9 and TRBJ1-2; weak D call: TRBD1 (6 bases). V dropped 4 bases and J dropped 4 bases, with 19 bases sitting between them. CDR3 length: 16 amino acids. Germline loops: CDR1 SEHNR, CDR2 FQNEAQ (reference sequence). The CDR3 reads CASSYVAGADSYGYTF. CDR3 in DNA: TGTGCCAGCAGCTATGTAGCGGGGGCCGATTCCTATGGCTACACCTTC.

This clonotype has ten or more counts. The chain joins TRBV5-4 to TRBJ2-5, with D perhaps assigned TRBD1 or TRBD2 (5 bases each). CDR1 and CDR2 (germline): SGHNT, YYREEE (reference sequence). This CDR3 has 15 amino acids. Trimming cost V 3 bases and J 5 bases, with 17 bases left between them. Here the CDR3 reads CASSSTGPVGETQYF. CDR3 sequence (DNA): TGTGCCAGCAGCTCCACGGGACCCGTGGGTGAGACCCAGTACTTC.

In this sample, this clonotype turned up a few times. The V and J genes are TRBV24-1 and TRBJ2-7; D call uncertain. Per germline, CDR1 KGHDR and CDR2 SFDVKD. V dropped 5 bases and J dropped 1 base, with 14 bases sitting between them. The CDR3 has 15 residues. CDR3 region: CATSALGWNSYEQYV. CDR3 nucleotides: TGTGCCACCAGTGCCCTGGGGTGGAATTCCTACGAGCAGTACGTC.

This clonotype was picked up many times. J is TRBJ2-7 and V is TRBV6-2 or TRBV6-3; a weak D match, TRBD2 (6 bases). V gave up 0 bases and J gave up 5 bases, with 17 bases separating them. Germline V gives CDR1 MNHEY, CDR2 SVGEGT. The CDR3 is 16 amino acids. This chain's CDR3 is CASSYSPGRGTHEQYF. As DNA, the CDR3 is TGTGCCAGCAGTTACTCGCCGGGACGGGGGACCCACGAGCAGTACTTC.

This clonotype has a count of ten or more. The chain links TRBV6-2 or TRBV6-3 to TRBJ1-2, with 12 bases lining up with TRBD1. The ends lost 5 bases at V and 8 bases at J; junction bases unmatched: 6. There are 14 residues in the CDR3. The germline gives CDR1 MNHEY, CDR2 SVGEGT. CDR3 loop: CASSAWDRGLGYTF. CDR3 sequence (DNA): TGTGCCAGCAGTGCCTGGGACAGGGGGCTCGGCTACACCTTC.

This chain joins TRBV19 and TRBJ1-1; D not resolved. The CDR3 sequence is 13 residues long. V lost 2 bases and J lost 1, with 5 bases in between. Germline V gene data show CDR1 as LNHDA and CDR2 as SQIVND (reference sequence). CDR3 loop: CASSIQKNTEAFF. The CDR3 DNA sequence: TGTGCCAGTAGTATACAGAAGAACACTGAAGCTTTCTTT.

The table lists this clonotype with a few counts. The gene calls are TRBV5-4 and TRBJ1-1, with D uncertain. Germline V CDR1 and CDR2: SGHNT, YYREEE (reference sequence). This CDR3 comprises 14 residues. The ends were cut back, 0 bases at V and 4 bases at J, with 10 bases in the middle. CDR3 loop: CASSLAGGITEAFF. The CDR3 DNA reads as TGTGCCAGCAGCTTGGCCGGAGGAATCACTGAAGCTTTCTTT.

This clonotype occurred a few times. For the CDR3, the DNA is TGCAGTGCTAGAGTGGGGGCGCGAGGCTACACCTTC. Its protein product is CSARVGARGYTF. This rearrangement joins TRBV20-1 to TRBJ1-2; weak D call: TRBD1 (6 bases). Germline V gives CDR1 DFQATT, CDR2 SNEGSKA (reference sequence). This CDR3 region has 12 residues. V was shortened by 1 base and J by 8 bases, with 11 bases between the two germline ends.

In this sample, this clonotype turned up a few times. J is TRBJ2-3 and V is TRBV18; 7 positions agree with TRBD1. V gave up 8 bases and J gave up 6 bases; unmatched junction bases: 8. The CDR3 runs to 13 residues. Germline V lookup: CDR1 KGHSH, CDR2 LQKENI. As DNA, the CDR3 is TGTGCCAGCGTCGACAGGGTCTCGGATACGCAGTATTTT. It yields the protein CASVDRVSDTQYF.

This clonotype was picked up a small number of times. The chain combines TRBV27 with TRBJ2-7; possible D gene TRBD2, 5 bases. V lost 6 bases to trimming and J lost 7 bases, with 22 bases between them. The V gene's germline CDR1 is MNHEY and CDR2 SMNVEV (reference sequence). The CDR3 is 15 amino acids. The CDR3 region has the DNA TGTGCCAGCAGCCTTCTCGGAGAGGGCGTTAGGGAGCAGTACTTC. Amino acids: CASSLLGEGVREQYF.

The V and J genes are TRBV5-5 and TRBJ2-7; 7 bases agree with TRBD1. The V segment lost 5 bases and the J segment 0 bases; nucleotides outside the gene matches: 14. The CDR3 covers 17 residues. Germline V gene sequence: CDR1 SGHKS, CDR2 YYEKEE (reference sequence). In DNA, the CDR3 is TGTGCCAGCAGTTTTCCCTCCCTAAGGGACAGCTCCTACGAGCAGTACTTC. Translating gives CASSFPSLRDSSYEQYF.